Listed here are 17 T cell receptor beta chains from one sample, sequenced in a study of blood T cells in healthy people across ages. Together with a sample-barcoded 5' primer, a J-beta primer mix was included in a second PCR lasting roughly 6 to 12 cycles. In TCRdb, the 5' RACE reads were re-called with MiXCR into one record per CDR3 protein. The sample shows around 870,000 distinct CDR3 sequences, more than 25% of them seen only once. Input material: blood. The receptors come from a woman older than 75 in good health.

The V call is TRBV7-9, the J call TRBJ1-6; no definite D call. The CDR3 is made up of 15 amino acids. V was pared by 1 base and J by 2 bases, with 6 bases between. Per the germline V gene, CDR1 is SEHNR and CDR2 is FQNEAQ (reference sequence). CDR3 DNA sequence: TGTGCCAGCAGCTTAGACAGAACCTATAATTCACCCCTCCACTTT. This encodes CASSLDRTYNSPLHF.

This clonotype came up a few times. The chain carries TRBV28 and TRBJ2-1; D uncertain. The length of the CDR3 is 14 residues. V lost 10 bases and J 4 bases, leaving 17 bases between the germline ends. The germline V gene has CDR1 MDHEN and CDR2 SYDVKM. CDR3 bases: TGTGCCACCCTCGAACCGACTGCTTACAATGAGCAGTTCTTC. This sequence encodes CATLEPTAYNEQFF.

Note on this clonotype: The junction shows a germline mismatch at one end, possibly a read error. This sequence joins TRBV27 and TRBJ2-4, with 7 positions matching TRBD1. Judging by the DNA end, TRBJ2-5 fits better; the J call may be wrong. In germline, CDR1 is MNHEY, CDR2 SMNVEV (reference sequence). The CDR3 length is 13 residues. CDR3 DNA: TGTGTCAGCAGTTTAAACAGGGGAGAGACCCAGTACTTC. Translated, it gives CVSSLNRGETQYF.

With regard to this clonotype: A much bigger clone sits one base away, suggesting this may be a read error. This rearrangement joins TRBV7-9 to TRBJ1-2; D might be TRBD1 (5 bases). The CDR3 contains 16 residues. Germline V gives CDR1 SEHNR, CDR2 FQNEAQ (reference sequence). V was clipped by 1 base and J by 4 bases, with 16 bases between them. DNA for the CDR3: TGTGCCAGCAGCTTAGGCGGGACGACAGTAGGCTATGGCTACACCTTC. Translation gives CASSLGGTTVGYGYTF.

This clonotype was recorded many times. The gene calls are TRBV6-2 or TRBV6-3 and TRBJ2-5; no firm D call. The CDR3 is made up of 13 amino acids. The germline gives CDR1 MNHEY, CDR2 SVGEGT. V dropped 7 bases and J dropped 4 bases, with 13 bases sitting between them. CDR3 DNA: TGTGCCAGCAATAAGGCCCATGCAGAGACCCAGTACTTC. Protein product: CASNKAHAETQYF.

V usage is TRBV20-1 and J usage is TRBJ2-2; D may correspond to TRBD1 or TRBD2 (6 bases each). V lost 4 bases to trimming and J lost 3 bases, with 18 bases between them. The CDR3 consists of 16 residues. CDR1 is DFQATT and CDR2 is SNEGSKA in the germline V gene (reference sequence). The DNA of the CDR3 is TGCAGTGCTAAGAGGGGGGTTAGTAGGGACACCGGGGAGCTGTTTTTT. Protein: CSAKRGVSRDTGELFF.

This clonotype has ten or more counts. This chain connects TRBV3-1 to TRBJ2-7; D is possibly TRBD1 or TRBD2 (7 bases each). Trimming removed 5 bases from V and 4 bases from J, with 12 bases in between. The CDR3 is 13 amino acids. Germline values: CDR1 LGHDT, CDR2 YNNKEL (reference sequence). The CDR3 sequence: CASSARGGYEQYF. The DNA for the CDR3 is TGTGCCAGCAGCGCCAGGGGGGGGTACGAGCAGTACTTC.

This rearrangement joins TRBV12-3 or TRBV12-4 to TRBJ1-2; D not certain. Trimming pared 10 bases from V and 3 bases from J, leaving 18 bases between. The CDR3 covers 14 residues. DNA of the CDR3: TGTGCCACCAAACCCGGCGGGTGGGACTATGGCTACACCTTC. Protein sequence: CATKPGGWDYGYTF.

The CDR3 is CSARERGEDRRTDTQYF. The CDR3 DNA reads as TGCAGTGCTAGAGAGCGGGGGGAGGACCGCCGTACAGATACGCAGTATTTT. The rearrangement links TRBV20-1 to TRBJ2-3; 8 bases fit TRBD2. V lost 0 bases and J lost 3; bases outside the gene matches: 11. Germline loops: CDR1 DFQATT, CDR2 SNEGSKA (reference sequence). The CDR3 has 17 amino acids.

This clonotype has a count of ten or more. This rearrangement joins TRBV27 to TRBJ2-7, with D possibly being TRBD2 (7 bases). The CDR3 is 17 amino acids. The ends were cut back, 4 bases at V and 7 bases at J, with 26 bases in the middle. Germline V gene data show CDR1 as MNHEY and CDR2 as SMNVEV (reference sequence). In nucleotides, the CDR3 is TGTGCCAGCAGTTCACTAGCATTTGGAGGGGGGGCTCATGAGCAGTACTTC. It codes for CASSSLAFGGGAHEQYF.

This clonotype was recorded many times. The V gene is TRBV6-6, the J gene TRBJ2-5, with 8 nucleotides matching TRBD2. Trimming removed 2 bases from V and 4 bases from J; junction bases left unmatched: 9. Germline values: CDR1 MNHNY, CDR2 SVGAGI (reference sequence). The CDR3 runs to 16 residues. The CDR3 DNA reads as TGTGCCAGCAGTTACCCGGGGGGGGGGCCCCCAGAGACCCAGTACTTC. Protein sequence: CASSYPGGGPPETQYF.

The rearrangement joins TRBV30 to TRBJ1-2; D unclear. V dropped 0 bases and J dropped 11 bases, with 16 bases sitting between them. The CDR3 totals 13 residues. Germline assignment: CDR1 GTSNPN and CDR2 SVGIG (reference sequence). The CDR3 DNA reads TGTGCCTGGAGTGTACAGATTGGGCGGGTTTACACCTTC. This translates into CAWSVQIGRVYTF.

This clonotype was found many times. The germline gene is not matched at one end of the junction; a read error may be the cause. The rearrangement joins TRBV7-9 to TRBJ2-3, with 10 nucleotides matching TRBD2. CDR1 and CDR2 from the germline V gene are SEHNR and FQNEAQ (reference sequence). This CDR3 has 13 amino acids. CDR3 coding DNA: TGTGCCAGCAGCCTAGCGGGGGCAGATACGCAGTATTTT. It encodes CASSLAGADTQYF.

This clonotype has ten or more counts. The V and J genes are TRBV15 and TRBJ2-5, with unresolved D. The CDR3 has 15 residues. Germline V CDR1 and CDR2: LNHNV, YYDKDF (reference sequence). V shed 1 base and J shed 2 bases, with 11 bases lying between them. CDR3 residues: CATSRGGQLQETQYF. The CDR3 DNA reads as TGTGCCACCAGCAGAGGAGGTCAACTTCAAGAGACCCAGTACTTC. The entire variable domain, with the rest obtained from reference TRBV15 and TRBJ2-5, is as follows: DAMVIQNPRYQVTQFGKPVTLSCSQTLNHNVMYWYQQKSSQAPKLLFHYYDKDFNNEADTPDNFQSRRPNTSFCFLDIRSPGLGDTAMYLCATSRGGQLQETQYFGPGTRLLVL.

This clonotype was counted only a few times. CDR3 nucleotides: TGTGCCAGCAGTTCCTTGGCTCTAGCGGTCGGCACAGATACGCAGTATTTT. Translating it yields CASSSLALAVGTDTQYF. This chain joins TRBV28 and TRBJ2-3; 7 nucleotides agree with TRBD2. In germline, CDR1 is MDHEN, CDR2 SYDVKM. The CDR3 extends over 17 amino acids. The V gene end was trimmed by 4 bases and the J gene end by 1 base; junction bases not matched to a gene: 11.

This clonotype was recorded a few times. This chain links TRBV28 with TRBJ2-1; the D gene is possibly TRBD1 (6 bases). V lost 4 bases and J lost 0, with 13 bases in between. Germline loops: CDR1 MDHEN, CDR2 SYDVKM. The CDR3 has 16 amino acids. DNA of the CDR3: TGTGCCAGCAGTTCTCAGGGGACGGCCTCCTACAATGAGCAGTTCTTC. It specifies CASSSQGTASYNEQFF.

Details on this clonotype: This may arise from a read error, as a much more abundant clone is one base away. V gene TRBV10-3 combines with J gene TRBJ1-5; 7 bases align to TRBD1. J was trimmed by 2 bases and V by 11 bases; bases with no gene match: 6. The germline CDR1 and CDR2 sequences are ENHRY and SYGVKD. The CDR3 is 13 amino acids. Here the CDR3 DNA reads TGTGCCGTCGGACAGGAAGGCAATCAGCCCCAGCATTTT. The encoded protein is CAVGQEGNQPQHF.